This entry lists 6 T cell receptor beta chains sequenced from one sample in a study of long-term antiretroviral therapy in people with HIV. Run at survey level, the immunoSEQ assay was version v3.0. Data came from immunoSEQ multiplex PCR; TCRdb stores just in-frame clones and leaves some out. Here the sample spans 25,000 to 35,000 clones, around 97% being singletons. Material: unsorted PBMCs, obtained 6.9 years after starting antiretroviral therapy. These TCRs come from a man younger than 45 with HIV.

The chain recombines TRBV27 with TRBJ1-5; the D is unclear. Per germline, CDR1 MNHEY and CDR2 SMNVEV (reference sequence). The ends were cut back, 3 bases at V and 1 base at J, with 13 bases in the middle. CDR3 length equals 16 residues. CDR3 bases: TGTGCCAGCAGTTTGGTCCCGGGAGGAAGCAATCAGCCCCAGCATTTT. This translates into CASSLVPGGSNQPQHF.

The chain is built from TRBV13 and TRBJ2-4, with a weak D call TRBD2 (6 bases). The germline V gene encodes CDR1 PRHDT and CDR2 FYEKMQ (reference sequence). This CDR3 comprises 15 residues. V lost 5 bases and J lost 1, with 12 bases in between. The DNA of the CDR3 is TGTGCCAGCAGCCCCGCCGGGGGTGCCAAAAACATTCAGTACTTC. Protein: CASSPAGGAKNIQYF.

The V gene is TRBV5-1, the J gene TRBJ2-2, with 11 positions matching TRBD2. Trimming removed 1 base from V and 6 bases from J; junction bases left unmatched: 5. The CDR3 has 16 amino acids. CDR1 SGHRS and CDR2 YFSETQ come from the germline V gene. This chain's CDR3 is CASSLSLAGGPGELFF. CDR3 coding DNA: TGCGCCAGCAGCTTGAGCCTAGCGGGGGGCCCCGGGGAGCTGTTTTTT.

The sample holds one count of this clone. This chain uses TRBV5-6 with TRBJ1-3; D is uncertain. The V end lost 2 bases, the J end lost 0 bases, and 12 bases lay between the germline ends. Germline V CDR1 and CDR2: SGHDT, YYEEEE. There are 16 residues in the CDR3. The CDR3 is CASSFTDIRSGNTIYF. The CDR3 nucleotides read TGTGCCAGCAGCTTCACCGACATTCGCTCTGGAAACACCATATATTTT. Full variable domain (remainder filled in from reference TRBV5-6 and TRBJ1-3): DAGVTQSPTHLIKTRGQQVTLRCSPKSGHDTVSWYQQALGQGPQFIFQYYEEEERQRGNFPDRFSGHQFPNYSSELNVNALLLGDSALYLCASSFTDIRSGNTIYFGEGSWLTVV.

The V gene is TRBV19, the J gene TRBJ1-2; 9 nucleotides agree with TRBD1. The length of the CDR3 is 14 residues. The V gene end was trimmed by 7 bases and the J gene end by 3 bases; junction bases not matched to a gene: 6. Looked up from germline, CDR1 is LNHDA and CDR2 is SQIVND (reference sequence). The DNA of the CDR3 is TGTGCCAGTACAGGGACAGGGCGGCACTATGGCTACACCTTC. Protein: CASTGTGRHYGYTF.

This chain joins TRBV19 and TRBJ1-1; D gene unclear. The germline gives CDR1 LNHDA, CDR2 SQIVND (reference sequence). Trimming took off 8 bases at V and 3 bases at J, with 13 bases between the two ends. The CDR3 is 13 amino acids. The CDR3 region is CASGRRSDTEAFF. The CDR3 DNA reads TGTGCCAGTGGGAGAAGGAGCGACACTGAAGCTTTCTTT.